The 32 T cell receptor beta chains below were found in one sample sequenced in a study of beta chain features in type 1 diabetes. These receptors have no known antigen. cDNA synthesis used the whole RNA isolate, giving expressed TCRB sequences. TCRdb's table, derived via immunoSEQ multiplex PCR, lists solely in-frame clones and lacks some. The sample has 150,000 or so clones; almost 65% are singletons. General study results and limits: Type 1 diabetes patients had moderately but significantly shorter TCRB CDR3s in all four CD4+ subsets.

The material sequenced was naive CD4+ T cells from blood. The receptors here all came from a man aged 25-45 years with type 1 diabetes.

This clone was recorded a few times. CDR3 sequence (DNA): TGTGCCACCAGCAGAGCGGGGGGGCGAGAGACCCAGTACTTC. Translating gives CATSRAGGRETQYF. The gene calls are TRBV15 and TRBJ2-5; TRBD2 aligns across 8 bases. V lost 1 base and J lost 4; bases outside the gene matches: 2. This CDR3 has 14 amino acids. CDR1 is LNHNV and CDR2 is YYDKDF in the germline V gene (reference sequence).

The gene calls are TRBV10-3 and TRBJ2-3; 9 bases agree with TRBD2. Germline trimming cut 4 bases from V and 8 bases from J; bases unmatched to any gene: 7. The germline gives CDR1 ENHRY, CDR2 SYGVKD. This CDR3 is 14 amino acids long. The CDR3 DNA is TGTGCCATCAGTGCAGCGGGGGGCCGTGGTACGCAGTATTTT. This encodes CAISAAGGRGTQYF.

This clone was counted only a few times. The genes are TRBV29-1 and TRBJ2-5; D gene ambiguous. Between the trimmed V and J ends, which lost 5 bases and 4 bases, there was a span of 8 bases. Per the germline V gene, CDR1 is SQVTM and CDR2 is ANQGSEA. This CDR3 is 11 amino acids long. CDR3 coding DNA: TGCAGCGTTAGTAGTGCAGAGACCCAGTACTTC. Protein sequence: CSVSSAETQYF.

Only a few counts were recorded for this clone. The DNA of the CDR3 is TGTGCCAGCAGCTCATTAGGAGGGCAGTACTTC. This gives the protein CASSSLGGQYF. The rearrangement joins TRBV7-9 to TRBJ2-7, with D tentatively TRBD2 (5 bases). The CDR3 is 11 amino acids. Germline values: CDR1 SEHNR, CDR2 FQNEAQ (reference sequence). Trimming stripped 4 bases from V and 9 bases from J, with 10 bases between.

This rearrangement joins TRBV18 to TRBJ2-4; D ambiguous. This CDR3 has 14 residues. The germline CDR1 and CDR2 sequences are KGHSH and LQKENI. Trimming removed 0 bases from V and 9 bases from J, with 12 bases in between. This CDR3 reads CASSPPPGNVIQYF. The CDR3 region has the DNA TGTGCCAGCTCACCACCGCCAGGCAACGTCATTCAGTACTTC.

The V and J genes are TRBV30 and TRBJ1-6; tentatively, D is TRBD1 (5 bases). The ends were cut back, 6 bases at V and 5 bases at J, with 17 bases in the middle. Per the germline V gene, CDR1 is GTSNPN and CDR2 is SVGIG (reference sequence). This CDR3 region has 15 residues. As DNA, the CDR3 is TGTGCCTGCCCGTTGGGGCAGCCTAATAATTCACCCCTCCACTTT. Protein product: CACPLGQPNNSPLHF.

The chain has TRBV6-5 and TRBJ2-5; weak D call: TRBD1 (5 bases). The V end was cut by 5 bases, the J end by 2 bases, with 12 bases between. There are 14 residues in the CDR3. CDR1 MNHEY and CDR2 SVGAGI come from the germline V gene. The CDR3 here is CASSPGNLQETQYF. Here the CDR3 DNA reads TGTGCCAGCAGTCCAGGGAATCTACAAGAGACCCAGTACTTC.

A note on this clone: The same CDR3 arises from other DNA sequences in this sample as well. CDR3 amino acids: CSVDRGPYEQYF. CDR3 in DNA: TGCAGCGTGGACAGGGGGCCCTACGAGCAGTACTTC. The chain employs TRBV29-1 and TRBJ2-7; the match to TRBD1 covers 11 bases. J was trimmed by 2 bases and V by 6 bases; bases with no gene match: 0. The CDR3 extends over 12 amino acids. Germline CDR1 reads SQVTM; CDR2 reads ANQGSEA.

The gene calls are TRBV2 and TRBJ2-5; 7 bases are a match to TRBD1. Germline-derived CDR1 and CDR2 are SNHLY and FYNNEI. Trimming at V came to 5 bases and at J to 6 bases, leaving 6 bases not matched to a gene. This CDR3 region has 13 residues. For the CDR3, the DNA is TGTGCCAGCAGTCCGGGGACAGATCAGACCCAGTACTTC. Amino acid sequence: CASSPGTDQTQYF.

The table lists this clone with a few counts. V gene TRBV29-1 combines with J gene TRBJ2-3; maybe TRBD1 (6 bases). Between the trimmed V and J ends, which lost 6 bases and 4 bases, there was a span of 17 bases. This CDR3 region has 14 residues. Germline V gene lookup returns CDR1 SQVTM and CDR2 ANQGSEA. The CDR3, as DNA: TGCAGCGTAGAGCAGGGGATCGGTCCAGATACGCAGTATTTT. It yields the protein CSVEQGIGPDTQYF.

V is TRBV2 and J is TRBJ2-1, with D hard to call. This CDR3 comprises 13 residues. V gave up 3 bases and J gave up 5 bases, with 8 bases separating them. In germline, CDR1 is SNHLY, CDR2 FYNNEI. CDR3 DNA sequence: TGTGCCAGCAGTGAGTTGGCGCACAATGAGCAGTTCTTC. It encodes CASSELAHNEQFF.

The chain recombines TRBV30 with TRBJ1-5, with 7 bases aligning to TRBD1. From germline, CDR1 is GTSNPN and CDR2 SVGIG (reference sequence). V dropped 5 bases and J dropped 5; count of bases not matched to a gene: 6. The CDR3 runs to 13 residues. The CDR3 region is CAWGRQGYQPQHF. The CDR3 DNA is TGTGCCTGGGGACGACAGGGCTATCAGCCCCAGCATTTT.

The rearrangement uses TRBV30 and TRBJ1-2; D uncertain. This CDR3 region has 12 residues. The V gene lost 1 base and the J gene lost 4 bases, with 7 bases spanning the gap. Germline V lookup: CDR1 GTSNPN, CDR2 SVGIG (reference sequence). CDR3 nucleotides: TGTGCCTGGAGTGCAGGTGGCTATGGCTACACCTTC. It yields the protein CAWSAGGYGYTF.

The chain uses TRBV7-9 and TRBJ2-5, with D hard to call. Germline V gene lookup returns CDR1 SEHNR and CDR2 FQNEAQ (reference sequence). Deletions cut 3 bases from V and 5 bases from J, with 10 bases between. This CDR3 region has 13 residues. The CDR3 protein is CASSFSRRETQYF. The CDR3 DNA follows: TGTGCCAGCAGCTTTTCCAGAAGGGAGACCCAGTACTTC.

This chain links TRBV27 with TRBJ2-4, with no clear D. The germline gives CDR1 MNHEY, CDR2 SMNVEV (reference sequence). Trimming cost V 2 bases and J 3 bases, with 11 bases left between them. The CDR3 runs 15 residues. Here the CDR3 reads CASSLKGIGKNIQYF. The CDR3 DNA follows: TGTGCCAGCAGTTTAAAGGGTATCGGCAAAAACATTCAGTACTTC.

The chain has TRBV7-9 and TRBJ2-5, with a weak D call TRBD1 (5 bases). V lost 1 base to trimming and J lost 0 bases, with 6 bases between them. Germline V CDR1 and CDR2: SEHNR, FQNEAQ (reference sequence). CDR3 length: 14 residues. The CDR3 here is CASSLGQYQETQYF. The CDR3 nucleotides are TGTGCCAGCAGCTTAGGACAGTACCAAGAGACCCAGTACTTC.

The gene calls are TRBV20-1 and TRBJ1-2; a weak D match, TRBD1 (5 bases). The CDR3 totals 11 residues. Germline loops: CDR1 DFQATT, CDR2 SNEGSKA (reference sequence). The V end lost 4 bases, the J end lost 7 bases, and 10 bases lay between the germline ends. The CDR3 loop is CSAIRDFGYTF. The CDR3, as DNA: TGCAGTGCTATCAGGGACTTTGGCTACACCTTC.

This clone showed up just a few times. The chain is built from TRBV7-9 and TRBJ2-1; TRBD2 agrees at 10 bases. Germline-derived CDR1 and CDR2 are SEHNR and FQNEAQ (reference sequence). J lost 5 bases, V lost 2 bases, and 3 bases had no gene match. The CDR3 runs 15 residues. CDR3 amino acids: CASSLLGLANNEQFF. In DNA form, the CDR3 reads TGTGCCAGCAGCTTACTGGGACTAGCGAACAATGAGCAGTTCTTC. The variable domain in full, completed from reference TRBV7-9 and TRBJ2-1, reads DTGVSQNPRHKITKRGQNVTFRCDPISEHNRLYWYRQTLGQGPEFLTYFQNEAQLEKSRLLSDRFSAERPKGSFSTLEIQRTEQGDSAMYLCASSLLGLANNEQFFGPGTRLTVL.

The V call is TRBV30, the J call TRBJ1-2; D remains ambiguous. Germline assignment: CDR1 GTSNPN and CDR2 SVGIG (reference sequence). The CDR3 length is 11 residues. V lost 2 bases and J 13 bases, leaving 14 bases between the germline ends. CDR3 sequence (DNA): TGTGCCTGGAGTATAGGCGGAGAAGGCACCTTC. Its protein product is CAWSIGGEGTF.

The genes are TRBV27 and TRBJ2-7; D is possibly TRBD2 (6 bases). V was clipped by 5 bases and J by 2 bases, with 16 bases between them. Looked up from germline, CDR1 is MNHEY and CDR2 is SMNVEV (reference sequence). The CDR3 spans 15 residues. CDR3: CASSLVDGSAYEQYF. For the CDR3, the DNA is TGTGCCAGCAGTCTTGTTGACGGGAGCGCCTACGAGCAGTACTTC.

The chain couples TRBV4-1 to TRBJ1-6; D is perhaps TRBD1 (6 bases). Trimming shortened V by 3 bases and J by 7 bases, and 22 bases separated the two germline ends. This CDR3 contains 18 residues. Germline CDR1 reads MGHRA; CDR2 reads YSYEKL. CDR3 nucleotide sequence: TGCGCCAGCAGCCAGGACATTTGGTTCGATAGGGGGAATTCACCCCTCCACTTT. Its protein is CASSQDIWFDRGNSPLHF.

The V gene is TRBV9, the J gene TRBJ1-3; unclear D gene. The germline gives CDR1 SGDLS, CDR2 YYNGEE. The CDR3 contains 14 residues. V lost 0 bases to trimming and J lost 1 base, with 5 bases between them. The CDR3 DNA is TGTGCCAGCAGCGTAGCAGTATCTGGAAACACCATATATTTT. It specifies CASSVAVSGNTIYF.

The chain employs TRBV4-3 and TRBJ2-1, with unresolved D. Germline-derived CDR1 and CDR2 are LGHNA and YSLEER. The V gene lost 0 bases and the J gene lost 1 base, with 7 bases spanning the gap. The CDR3 has 15 residues. This chain's CDR3 is CASSQDSRSYNEQFF. CDR3 in DNA: TGCGCCAGCAGCCAAGATAGTAGGTCCTACAATGAGCAGTTCTTC.

The chain is built from TRBV6-5 and TRBJ1-6, with TRBD1 matching over 8 bases. V lost 6 bases, J lost 8 bases, and 6 bases stayed unmatched. CDR3 length: 14 amino acids. Germline V CDR1 and CDR2: MNHEY, SVGAGI. The CDR3 DNA reads as TGTGCCAGCAGCCGACAGGGGCCTGATTCACCCCTCCACTTT. It translates to CASSRQGPDSPLHF.

The rearrangement joins TRBV6-6 to TRBJ2-5; 7 bases agree with TRBD2. The CDR3 loop spans 13 amino acids. The trim removed 5 bases at V and 5 bases at J, leaving 5 bases unmatched. Germline V gene data show CDR1 as MNHNY and CDR2 as SVGAGI (reference sequence). CDR3 sequence: CASSLTSEETQYF. In nucleotides, the CDR3 is TGTGCCAGCAGTCTTACTAGCGAGGAGACCCAGTACTTC.

This clone was seen just once. The rearrangement uses TRBV9 and TRBJ2-2; D call uncertain. This CDR3 has 14 residues. V was clipped by 4 bases and J by 7 bases, with 14 bases between them. Germline assignment: CDR1 SGDLS and CDR2 YYNGEE. CDR3 sequence: CASSPRGLVGELFF. The CDR3 nucleotides read TGTGCCAGCAGCCCCCGAGGATTGGTCGGGGAGCTGTTTTTT.

The table lists this clone with a few counts. The J gene is TRBJ1-2, the V gene TRBV29-1; D is perhaps TRBD1 (5 bases). The ends were cut back, 5 bases at V and 2 bases at J, with 9 bases in the middle. The CDR3 contains 12 residues. The germline CDR1 and CDR2 sequences are SQVTM and ANQGSEA. The CDR3 nucleotides read TGCAGCGTTAGTGAGGGGAACTATGGCTACACCTTC. It codes for CSVSEGNYGYTF.

In this sample, this clone turned up a few times. The CDR3: CSVEAGPGYGYTF. CDR3 nucleotides: TGCAGCGTTGAAGCGGGTCCAGGATATGGCTACACCTTC. The chain combines TRBV29-1 with TRBJ1-2; no definite D call. Trimming pared 1 base from V and 5 bases from J, leaving 11 bases between. Germline loops: CDR1 SQVTM, CDR2 ANQGSEA. The CDR3 loop spans 13 amino acids. Supplemented by reference TRBV29-1 and TRBJ1-2, the full variable domain reads SAVISQKPSRDICQRGTSLTIQCQVDSQVTMMFWYRQQPGQSLTLIATANQGSEATYESGFVIDKFPISRPNLTFSTLTVSNMSPEDSSIYLCSVEAGPGYGYTFGSGTRLTVV.

The chain couples TRBV4-3 to TRBJ2-5; possibly TRBD1 for D (6 bases). This CDR3 has 17 amino acids. The V and J ends lost 0 bases and 3 bases respectively, with 17 bases between them. The germline V gene has CDR1 LGHNA and CDR2 YSLEER. CDR3 in amino acids: CASSQDHRALKKETQYF. Here the CDR3 DNA reads TGCGCCAGCAGCCAAGATCACAGGGCCCTAAAGAAAGAGACCCAGTACTTC.

V is TRBV29-1 and J is TRBJ1-1; D is unresolved. This CDR3 region has 15 residues. Looked up from germline, CDR1 is SQVTM and CDR2 is ANQGSEA. Trimming left V 6 bases short and J 1 base short, with 18 bases between. CDR3 sequence (DNA): TGCAGCGTCCATTCAGGCAGGCTGGCGAACACTGAAGCTTTCTTT. Its translation: CSVHSGRLANTEAFF.

The chain uses TRBV2 and TRBJ1-2; 8 bases fit TRBD1. The trim removed 6 bases at V and 8 bases at J, leaving 5 bases unmatched. The CDR3 runs 12 residues. Germline V CDR1 and CDR2: SNHLY, FYNNEI. CDR3 in amino acids: CASRRTGWGYTF. Here the CDR3 DNA reads TGTGCCAGCAGGCGGACAGGGTGGGGCTACACCTTC.

This clone has just a few counts. Other DNA sequences of this sample code for an identical CDR3. The rearrangement joins TRBV7-9 to TRBJ2-3; D is ambiguous. Germline loops: CDR1 SEHNR, CDR2 FQNEAQ (reference sequence). Deletions cut 7 bases from V and 1 base from J, with 3 bases between. The length of the CDR3 is 11 residues. The CDR3 reads CASTGTDTQYF. CDR3 in DNA: TGTGCCAGCACGGGCACAGATACGCAGTATTTT.